Following are 31 T cell receptor beta chains from one sample sequenced in a study of T cell responses to AZD1222 COVID-19 vaccine (dated by TCRdb to about 2021). The library relied on the immunoSEQ multiplex PCR assay. TCRdb's version of the immuneACCESS table is confined to in-frame rearrangements and falls short of the full clone set. An unresolved V gene accounts for under half of the shortfall where checked; the remainder is of unknown origin. The sample yields roughly 120,000 clones; roughly nine tenths were counted once. Jointly, the top ten make up under 3.5% of the sample. The time point label for this specimen denotes: baseline before first vaccination. The material sequenced was peripheral blood, taken on day 0 of AZD1222 vaccination. These receptors all stem from an adult in good health.

This clone was recorded once. The chain joins TRBV6-2 or TRBV6-3 to TRBJ2-1; D is possibly TRBD1 or TRBD2 (5 bases each). Germline V gene data show CDR1 as MNHEY and CDR2 as SVGEGT. V lost 5 bases to trimming and J lost 2 bases, with 7 bases between them. The CDR3 has 13 residues. CDR3 region: CASSRGAYNEQFF. For the CDR3, the DNA is TGTGCCAGCAGTAGAGGGGCCTACAATGAGCAGTTCTTC.

The chain joins TRBV6-5 to TRBJ1-3; TRBD1 matches 7 bases. V lost 7 bases to trimming and J lost 0 bases; unmatched junction nucleotides: 3. Germline CDR1 and CDR2: MNHEY and SVGAGI. The CDR3 has 14 residues. CDR3 residues: CASITGVSGNTIYF. In DNA form, the CDR3 reads TGTGCCAGCATAACAGGGGTCTCTGGAAACACCATATATTTT.

The rearrangement uses TRBV2 and TRBJ2-7; no reliable D call. CDR1 is SNHLY, CDR2 FYNNEI, per germline. This CDR3 comprises 12 residues. V lost 6 bases to trimming and J lost 2 bases, with 8 bases between them. CDR3: CASRIQTYEQYF. CDR3 nucleotide sequence: TGTGCCAGCAGGATCCAGACCTACGAGCAGTACTTC.

The chain has TRBV7-8 and TRBJ2-7; D possibly matches TRBD1 or TRBD2 (5 bases each). V was pared by 5 bases and J by 5 bases, with 19 bases between. The CDR3 runs to 15 residues. Germline assignment: CDR1 SGHVS and CDR2 FQNEAQ. The CDR3 loop is CASSPGVGLGDEQYF. The CDR3 DNA is TGTGCCAGCAGCCCCGGGGTGGGTCTAGGGGACGAGCAGTACTTC.

The CDR3 DNA follows: TGTGCCAGCAGCTTGCCCTGGAGAGCTGAGAATGAGCAGTTCTTC. It encodes CASSLPWRAENEQFF. The chain has TRBV5-4 and TRBJ2-1, with D unclear. The V end was cut by 1 base, the J end by 7 bases, with 15 bases between. The germline V gene has CDR1 SGHNT and CDR2 YYREEE (reference sequence). There are 15 residues in the CDR3.

The V and J genes are TRBV6-5 and TRBJ2-7; TRBD2 is a possible D gene (6 bases). V lost 7 bases and J lost 3, with 16 bases in between. The germline V gene has CDR1 MNHEY and CDR2 SVGAGI. This CDR3 has 14 residues. The CDR3 is CASKPLGGSYEQYF. CDR3 nucleotides: TGTGCCAGCAAACCCTTGGGGGGAAGCTACGAGCAGTACTTC.

The chain has TRBV7-2 and TRBJ1-1; D unclear. Trimming removed 2 bases from V and 1 base from J, with 5 bases in between. CDR1 SGHTA and CDR2 FQGNSA come from the germline V gene. The CDR3 is 13 residues long. The CDR3 nucleotides are TGTGCCAGCAGCTTAACACCGAACACTGAAGCTTTCTTT. Protein sequence: CASSLTPNTEAFF.

The CDR3 DNA reads as TGTGCCAGTAGTATAGGCCGAACCTACGAGCAGTACTTC. The encoded protein is CASSIGRTYEQYF. The chain recombines TRBV19 with TRBJ2-7, with D hard to call. CDR1 is LNHDA and CDR2 is SQIVND in the germline V gene (reference sequence). The CDR3 totals 13 residues. The V and J ends lost 1 base and 2 bases respectively, with 6 bases between them.

The rearrangement links TRBV2 to TRBJ1-5; TRBD1 aligns across 7 bases. The germline gives CDR1 SNHLY, CDR2 FYNNEI. Losses at the gene ends were 9 bases for V and 3 bases for J; bases not matched to a gene: 8. The CDR3 loop spans 14 amino acids. The CDR3 loop reads CASKRDSNNQPQHF. CDR3 nucleotide sequence: TGTGCCAGTAAAAGGGACAGCAACAATCAGCCCCAGCATTTT.

V usage is TRBV19 and J usage is TRBJ1-2, with a tentative D call TRBD1 (5 bases). From germline, CDR1 is LNHDA and CDR2 SQIVND (reference sequence). CDR3 size: 13 residues. Trimming stripped 1 base from V and 13 bases from J, with 16 bases between. The CDR3 loop reads CASSIAWQGGLTF. The CDR3 DNA reads as TGTGCCAGTAGTATAGCTTGGCAGGGAGGACTCACCTTC.

V is TRBV12-3 or TRBV12-4 and J is TRBJ1-2, with D possibly matching TRBD1 (5 bases). This CDR3 comprises 12 residues. V dropped 5 bases and J dropped 8 bases, with 12 bases sitting between them. CDR3 nucleotides: TGTGCCAGCAGTGCAGGGATGGAAGGCTACACCTTC. It is translated as CASSAGMEGYTF.

The chain joins TRBV5-1 to TRBJ2-7; either TRBD1 or TRBD2 may supply D (5 bases each). Germline values: CDR1 SGHRS, CDR2 YFSETQ. The CDR3 contains 14 residues. V was trimmed by 5 bases and J by 5 bases, leaving 17 bases between them. The CDR3 spells CASRVFGGTDEQYF. The CDR3 coding sequence is TGCGCCAGCAGGGTGTTTGGGGGTACCGACGAGCAGTACTTC. The full variable domain, with the rest looked up from reference TRBV5-1 and TRBJ2-7, is KAGVTQTPRYLIKTRGQQVTLSCSPISGHRSVSWYQQTPGQGLQFLFEYFSETQRNKGNFPGRFSGRQFSNSRSEMNVSTLELGDSALYLCASRVFGGTDEQYFGPGTRLTVT.

The chain uses TRBV5-1 and TRBJ1-4; D may be TRBD1 (5 bases). Per germline, CDR1 SGHRS and CDR2 YFSETQ. The CDR3 loop spans 15 amino acids. V lost 4 bases and J 3 bases, leaving 13 bases between the germline ends. The CDR3 nucleotides are TGCGCCAGCAGCCCCGCAGGGTTATCTAATGAAAAACTGTTTTTT. Translated, it gives CASSPAGLSNEKLFF.

This chain links TRBV3-1 (or the pseudogene TRBV3-2) with TRBJ2-7; D is unresolved. There are 13 residues in the CDR3. The V gene's germline CDR1 is LGHDT and CDR2 YNNKEL (reference sequence). V gave up 2 bases and J gave up 3 bases, with 8 bases separating them. The CDR3 DNA is TGTGCCAGCAGCCAAAAGGACGGCTACGAGCAGTACTTC. This encodes CASSQKDGYEQYF.

The chain recombines TRBV5-8 with TRBJ2-7; D uncertain. Trimming shortened V by 2 bases and J by 3 bases, and 15 bases separated the two germline ends. The CDR3 is 15 residues long. The V gene's germline CDR1 is SGHTS and CDR2 YDEGEE. In DNA form, the CDR3 reads TGTGCCAGCAGCTTCTTATCAGGTTTCGGCTACGAGCAGTACTTC. Translating gives CASSFLSGFGYEQYF.

The V call is TRBV9, the J call TRBJ1-2; unclear D gene. V was shortened by 0 bases and J by 4 bases, with 4 bases between the two germline ends. CDR3 length equals 12 residues. Looked up from germline, CDR1 is SGDLS and CDR2 is YYNGEE. Here the CDR3 DNA reads TGTGCCAGCAGCGTAGATCCCTATGGCTACACCTTC. This codes for CASSVDPYGYTF.

The chain is built from TRBV2 and TRBJ1-3, with D possibly TRBD1 on 5 matching bases. Germline values: CDR1 SNHLY, CDR2 FYNNEI. Trimming took off 4 bases at V and 2 bases at J, with 27 bases between the two ends. The CDR3 is made up of 20 amino acids. The CDR3 DNA is TGTGCCAGCAGTGGGGCCCCAAGGCAGGGAATCCTTGTCGCTGGAAACACCATATATTTT. Protein: CASSGAPRQGILVAGNTIYF.

The chain combines TRBV5-6 with TRBJ1-3; the match to TRBD1 covers 7 bases. V lost 2 bases to trimming and J lost 9 bases; unmatched junction nucleotides: 5. Germline CDR1 is SGHDT and CDR2 is YYEEEE. This CDR3 is built from 13 residues. The CDR3 loop is CASSFGTAGTIYF. Written as DNA, the CDR3 is TGTGCCAGCAGCTTTGGGACAGCTGGCACCATATATTTT.

The chain recombines TRBV7-7 with TRBJ2-1; 7 bases are shared with TRBD1. The germline CDR1 and CDR2 sequences are SSHAT and FNYEAQ (reference sequence). J gave up 2 bases and V 5 bases, and 9 bases lay outside the gene matches. The CDR3 is made up of 16 amino acids. In DNA, the CDR3 is TGTGCCAGCAGCGCCCTAGGGGGCGGAGCCTACAATGAGCAGTTCTTC. It translates to CASSALGGGAYNEQFF.

The V call is TRBV24-1, the J call TRBJ2-1; 8 bases agree with TRBD2. The CDR3 extends over 14 amino acids. V lost 5 bases to trimming and J lost 2 bases; unmatched junction nucleotides: 1. Germline V gene data show CDR1 as KGHDR and CDR2 as SFDVKD. In nucleotides, the CDR3 is TGTGCCACCAGTGTTAGCGGGACCTACAATGAGCAGTTCTTC. As protein: CATSVSGTYNEQFF.

The chain has TRBV7-8 and TRBJ2-3; possibly TRBD2 for D (6 bases). Germline CDR1 SGHVS, CDR2 FQNEAQ. V lost 3 bases and J 5 bases, leaving 15 bases between the germline ends. This CDR3 spans 15 amino acids. CDR3 nucleotide sequence: TGTGCCAGCAGCTTGGGGAGCGGGTCTCAAGATACGCAGTATTTT. Protein product: CASSLGSGSQDTQYF.

The count of this clone is one. The chain joins TRBV14 to TRBJ2-1; TRBD2 matches 8 bases. V shed 4 bases and J 2 bases; nucleotides not matched to a gene: 1. The CDR3 is made up of 14 amino acids. CDR1 and CDR2 (germline): SGHDN, FVKESK. The CDR3 DNA reads as TGTGCCAGCAGCCTACTAGCGGCCTACAATGAGCAGTTCTTC. The encoded protein is CASSLLAAYNEQFF.

The chain has TRBV27 and TRBJ2-1; TRBD2 agrees at 7 bases. The V segment lost 5 bases and the J segment 6 bases; nucleotides outside the gene matches: 16. The CDR3 covers 17 residues. Germline assignment: CDR1 MNHEY and CDR2 SMNVEV (reference sequence). The CDR3 nucleotides read TGTGCCAGCAGTCCTCCGTTAGGGAGGGAAGGCTCCAATGAGCAGTTCTTC. It yields the protein CASSPPLGREGSNEQFF.

This clone was recorded only once. J is TRBJ1-5 and V is TRBV10-3, with 7 bases aligning to TRBD1. The length of the CDR3 is 14 residues. Germline-derived CDR1 and CDR2 are ENHRY and SYGVKD. V shed 3 bases and J 7 bases; nucleotides not matched to a gene: 6. The CDR3, as DNA: TGTGCCATCAGTGAAGAGGGGGCGCGACAGCCCCAGCATTTT. Translated, it gives CAISEEGARQPQHF.

The chain has TRBV29-1 and TRBJ2-7; TRBD1 aligns across 7 bases. The CDR3 sequence is 13 residues long. J was trimmed by 2 bases and V by 6 bases; bases with no gene match: 7. In germline, CDR1 is SQVTM, CDR2 ANQGSEA. CDR3 protein: CSVELGQTYEQYF. DNA of the CDR3: TGCAGCGTCGAACTGGGACAGACCTACGAGCAGTACTTC.

The chain couples TRBV6-2 or TRBV6-3 to TRBJ2-3; 7 bases fit TRBD2. This CDR3 contains 17 residues. V trimming: 6 bases; J trimming: 0 bases; junction bases outside the gene matches: 12. Germline V gene data show CDR1 as MNHEY and CDR2 as SVGEGT. The CDR3 loop reads CASSPTGLAASTDTQYF. The CDR3 region has the DNA TGTGCCAGCAGCCCAACGGGGCTAGCGGCTAGCACAGATACGCAGTATTTT.

This sequence joins TRBV7-2 and TRBJ2-1; D uncertain. Trimming shortened V by 1 base and J by 9 bases, and 7 bases separated the two germline ends. The CDR3 spans 12 residues. Germline V gives CDR1 SGHTA, CDR2 FQGNSA. The CDR3 sequence is CASSLEYSEQFF. The CDR3 coding sequence is TGTGCCAGCAGCTTAGAGTATTCTGAGCAGTTCTTC.

The V and J genes are TRBV24-1 and TRBJ1-3; a possible D gene is TRBD1 (5 bases). The germline V gene has CDR1 KGHDR and CDR2 SFDVKD. This CDR3 spans 14 amino acids. V was cut by 5 bases and J by 1 base, with 8 bases left in between. The CDR3 loop reads CATSAGASGNTIYF. The CDR3 DNA follows: TGTGCCACCAGTGCCGGGGCGTCTGGAAACACCATATATTTT.

The V and J genes are TRBV9 and TRBJ1-5; D not certain. V lost 2 bases and J lost 1, with 10 bases in between. CDR3 length equals 15 residues. Germline V gives CDR1 SGDLS, CDR2 YYNGEE. The CDR3 region has the DNA TGTGCCAGCAGCGTCGACGGGTTGAGCAATCAGCCCCAGCATTTT. Translated, it gives CASSVDGLSNQPQHF.

This chain connects TRBV6-5 to TRBJ1-1; 9 nucleotides match TRBD1. The V and J ends lost 4 bases and 4 bases, in that order; junction bases with no gene match: 4. Looked up from germline, CDR1 is MNHEY and CDR2 is SVGAGI. This CDR3 contains 14 residues. This chain's CDR3 is CASSLDRGSTEAFF. CDR3 bases: TGTGCCAGCAGTTTGGACAGGGGCAGCACTGAAGCTTTCTTT.

The rearrangement links TRBV6-5 to TRBJ1-5; D is unresolved. CDR1 and CDR2 from the germline V gene are MNHEY and SVGAGI. V was pared by 2 bases and J by 4 bases, with 9 bases between. CDR3 length: 14 amino acids. CDR3 loop: CASSYGSENQPQHF. The CDR3 bases are TGTGCCAGCAGTTACGGGTCAGAGAATCAGCCCCAGCATTTT.